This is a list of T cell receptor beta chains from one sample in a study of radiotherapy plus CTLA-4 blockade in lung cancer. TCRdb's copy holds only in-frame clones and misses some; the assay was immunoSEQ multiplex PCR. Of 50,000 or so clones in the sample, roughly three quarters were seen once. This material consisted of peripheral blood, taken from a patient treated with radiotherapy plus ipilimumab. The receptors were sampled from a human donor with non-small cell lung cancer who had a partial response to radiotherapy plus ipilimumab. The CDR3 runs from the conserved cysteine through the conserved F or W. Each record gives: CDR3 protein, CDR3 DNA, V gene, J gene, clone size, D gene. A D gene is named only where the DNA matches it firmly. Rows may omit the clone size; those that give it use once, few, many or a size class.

CASSYNRRGFGNTIYF	TGTGCCAGCAGTTACAACAGGCGAGGATTCGGAAACACCATATATTTT	TRBV6-5	TRBJ1-3	NA	NA
CASSKNLQGPQETQYF	TGTGCCAGCAGCAAAAATCTACAGGGGCCCCAAGAGACCCAGTACTTC	TRBV5-5	TRBJ2-5	NA	TRBD1
CATSREKGGGARNEQFF	TGTGCCACCAGCAGAGAGAAAGGCGGGGGGGCGAGGAATGAGCAGTTCTTC	TRBV15	TRBJ2-1	NA	TRBD2
CASSLAPNTEAFF	TGTGCCAGCAGCTTAGCTCCGAACACTGAAGCTTTCTTT	TRBV11-3	TRBJ1-1	NA	NA
CTTTSGGRNEQFF	TGCACCACGACTAGCGGGGGCCGCAATGAGCAGTTCTTC	TRBV29-1	TRBJ2-1	NA	TRBD2
CASSSSWALSNSPLHF	TGTGCCAGCAGCTCAAGTTGGGCCCTTTCTAATTCACCCCTCCACTTT	TRBV5-4	TRBJ1-6	NA	NA
CASSFRGAVQYEQFF	TGTGCCAGCAGTTTCAGGGGGGCGGTGCAATACGAGCAGTTCTTC	TRBV28	TRBJ2-1	NA	NA
CASGAATPEAFF	TGTGCCAGCGGGGCAGCCACCCCTGAAGCTTTCTTT	TRBV7-9	TRBJ1-1	NA	NA
CASRRQGRETQYF	TGTGCCAGCAGGAGACAGGGACGAGAGACCCAGTACTTC	TRBV28	TRBJ2-5	NA	TRBD1
CASSIRTSVADTQYF	TGTGCCAGTAGTATCCGGACTAGCGTGGCAGATACGCAGTATTTT	TRBV19	TRBJ2-3	NA	TRBD2
CATSRDLGTGVGLTF	TGTGCCACCAGCAGAGATTTAGGGACAGGGGTAGGCCTGACTTTC	TRBV15	TRBJ2-6	NA	TRBD1
CASSQSRDRGGTGANVLTF	TGTGCCAGCAGCCAGTCCCGGGACAGGGGCGGGACTGGGGCCAACGTCCTGACTTTC	TRBV14	TRBJ2-6	NA	TRBD1
CASSLGLAGGAWDEQFF	TGTGCCAGCAGTTTGGGACTAGCGGGGGGGGCTTGGGATGAGCAGTTCTTC	TRBV5-6	TRBJ2-1	NA	TRBD2
CASSLPPGFSTDTQYF	TGTGCCAGTAGTCTCCCCCCAGGGTTTTCTACAGATACGCAGTATTTT	TRBV19	TRBJ2-3	NA	NA
CASRFALLGQGGTTNEKLFF	TGTGCAAGTCGCTTCGCGTTACTCGGACAGGGCGGAACGACTAATGAAAAACTGTTTTTT	TRBV12-2	TRBJ1-4	NA	NA
CASSTTGGKTEAFF	TGTGCCAGCAGCACCACAGGGGGCAAGACTGAAGCTTTCTTT	TRBV28	TRBJ1-1	NA	TRBD1
CASSLAGVTEAFF	TGTGCCAGCAGCTTGGCAGGGGTCACTGAAGCTTTCTTT	TRBV5-6	TRBJ1-1	few	NA
CASSLSGTGLAEAFF	TGTGCCAGCAGCTTATCGGGGACAGGTCTAGCTGAAGCTTTCTTT	TRBV7-9	TRBJ1-1	NA	TRBD1
CASSAGGSQETQYF	TGTGCCAGTAGTGCCGGGGGGAGCCAAGAGACCCAGTACTTC	TRBV19	TRBJ2-5	NA	TRBD2
CASSHRQGAPYEQYF	TGTGCCAGCAGCCACAGACAGGGGGCTCCCTACGAGCAGTACTTC	TRBV14	TRBJ2-7	NA	TRBD1
CASSLGAGGRAYEQYF	TGTGCCAGCAGCTTAGGAGCGGGGGGGAGGGCCTACGAGCAGTACTTC	TRBV7-8	TRBJ2-7	NA	TRBD2
CASSLLGGRGTGELFF	TGTGCCAGCAGCTTACTAGGGGGCCGGGGCACCGGGGAGCTGTTTTTT	TRBV7-3	TRBJ2-2	NA	TRBD1
CASSQAPGVAYGYTF	TGTGCCAGCAGTCAGGCCCCGGGGGTCGCTTATGGCTACACCTTC	TRBV6-5	TRBJ1-2	NA	NA
CASSVEAGGTEAFF	TGTGCCAGCAGCGTAGAGGCAGGGGGCACTGAAGCTTTCTTT	TRBV9	TRBJ1-1	NA	TRBD1
CASSIAGAVYNEQFF	TGTGCCAGTAGTATCGCGGGGGCGGTCTACAATGAGCAGTTCTTC	TRBV19	TRBJ2-1	few	NA
CASSGVGGSYEQYF	TGTGCCAGTAGTGGGGTAGGGGGTTCCTACGAGCAGTACTTC	TRBV19	TRBJ2-7	NA	NA
CASSDSHSSSPLHF	TGTGCCAGCAGTGACTCCCACTCTAGCTCACCCCTCCACTTT	TRBV6-4	TRBJ1-6	NA	NA
CASSGRTGALSNSPLHF	TGTGCCAGCAGCGGCCGGACAGGAGCCCTTTCTAATTCACCCCTCCACTTT	TRBV7-9	TRBJ1-6	NA	TRBD1
CASSPLQGRLNTEAFF	TGTGCCAGCAGTCCCCTACAGGGCAGGTTGAACACTGAAGCTTTCTTT	TRBV27	TRBJ1-1	NA	NA